This T cell receptor (beta chain) was retrieved from a study of human T cells and chemical hapten exposure. About the study: Largely, small differences in pooled library volume made per-sample TCR yields vary. Study results and limitations: Counts of TCRs above 1 in 1000 frequency stayed unchanged with DPC sensitization.

The sample's time point: healthy volunteer bleed at 2 weeks. Total RNA was isolated from whole blood that had not been fractionated. The ends were cut back, 4 bases at V and 0 bases at J, with 6 bases in the middle. Per the germline V gene, CDR1 is MNHEY and CDR2 is SMNVEV (reference sequence). CDR3 length equals 14 residues. How the authors handled the data: The median was roughly 100,000 TCRs per sample, ranging roughly 23,224 to 750,000. TCRdb reprocessed the RACE reads with MiXCR, giving one entry per CDR3 protein. The V and J calls reflect TCRdb's pipeline rather than the authors' work. The table includes about 130,000 distinct CDR3 sequences, about 9.4% detected once. There are a few counts of this clonotype. Its cognate antigen is unknown.

The sample taken for sequencing was whole blood. This sequence was found in a male donor in good health. Some clones in this sample may be carry-over from other donors' samples. The chain is built from TRBV27 and TRBJ2-2; D unresolved. The CDR3 coding sequence is TGTGCCAGCAGTTGGCAGACGAACACCGGGGAGCTGTTTTTT. Amino acids: CASSWQTNTGELFF.